The next 4 T cell receptor beta chains were all read from a single sample in a study of cytomegalovirus exposure and HLA in healthy donors. Use of 60 Vbeta and 13 Jbeta primers characterized the PCR. The table came from immunoSEQ multiplex PCR; TCRdb's copy has only in-frame clones and leaves some out. There are about 180,000 clones in the sample; 70% to 90% occur only once, and 2% to 3% lies in the top ten. Sequencing used PBMCs. The receptors were sampled from a male donor in good health and CMV-seronegative.

The genes are TRBV7-9 and TRBJ2-1, with 7 bases matching TRBD2. The CDR3 spans 17 residues. The V gene end was trimmed by 2 bases and the J gene end by 5 bases; junction bases not matched to a gene: 12. Germline V gene sequence: CDR1 SEHNR, CDR2 FQNEAQ (reference sequence). CDR3 sequence: CASSLTNPSGWDNEQFF. The CDR3 DNA sequence: TGTGCCAGCAGCTTAACGAATCCTAGCGGTTGGGACAATGAGCAGTTCTTC.

The gene calls are TRBV5-1 and TRBJ1-2; D remains unclear. CDR1 SGHRS and CDR2 YFSETQ come from the germline V gene. The CDR3 has 13 residues. The V end lost 4 bases, the J end lost 6 bases, and 13 bases lay between the germline ends. The CDR3 loop reads CASSADGDNGYTF. The DNA for the CDR3 is TGCGCCAGCAGCGCGGACGGGGATAATGGCTACACCTTC.

The V call is TRBV2, the J call TRBJ2-7; 9 bases line up with TRBD1. Per germline, CDR1 SNHLY and CDR2 FYNNEI. V was clipped by 1 base and J by 6 bases; unmatched bases: 4. This CDR3 region has 14 residues. CDR3 nucleotide sequence: TGTGCCAGCAGTGAAGGGACAGGGGTGCCCGAGCAGTACTTC. Translated, it gives CASSEGTGVPEQYF.

The chain joins TRBV5-1 to TRBJ1-6; D possibly corresponds to TRBD1 (5 bases). The CDR3 is 15 residues long. Germline V gene lookup returns CDR1 SGHRS and CDR2 YFSETQ. V was pared by 4 bases and J by 6 bases, with 14 bases between. CDR3 protein: CASSPMTDSNSPLHF. CDR3 coding DNA: TGCGCCAGCAGCCCCATGACAGACAGTAATTCACCCCTCCACTTT.